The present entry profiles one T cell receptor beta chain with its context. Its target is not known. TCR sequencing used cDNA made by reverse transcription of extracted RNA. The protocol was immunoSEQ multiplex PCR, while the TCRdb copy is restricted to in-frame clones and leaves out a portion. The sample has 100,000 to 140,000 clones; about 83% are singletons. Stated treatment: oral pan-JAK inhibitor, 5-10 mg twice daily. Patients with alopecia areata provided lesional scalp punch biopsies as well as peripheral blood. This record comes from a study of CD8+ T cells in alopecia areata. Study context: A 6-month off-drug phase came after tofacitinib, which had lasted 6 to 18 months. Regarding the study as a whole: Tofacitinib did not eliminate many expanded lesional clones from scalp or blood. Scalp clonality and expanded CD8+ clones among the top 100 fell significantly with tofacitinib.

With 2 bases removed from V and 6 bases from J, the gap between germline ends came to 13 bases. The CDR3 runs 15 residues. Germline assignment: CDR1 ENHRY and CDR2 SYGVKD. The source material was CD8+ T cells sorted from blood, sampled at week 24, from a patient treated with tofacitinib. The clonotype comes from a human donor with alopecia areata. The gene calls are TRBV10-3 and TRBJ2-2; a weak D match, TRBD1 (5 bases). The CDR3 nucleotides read TGTGCCATCAGTGAGGGGGCCCACTCCGCCGGGGAGCTGTTTTTT. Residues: CAISEGAHSAGELFF.